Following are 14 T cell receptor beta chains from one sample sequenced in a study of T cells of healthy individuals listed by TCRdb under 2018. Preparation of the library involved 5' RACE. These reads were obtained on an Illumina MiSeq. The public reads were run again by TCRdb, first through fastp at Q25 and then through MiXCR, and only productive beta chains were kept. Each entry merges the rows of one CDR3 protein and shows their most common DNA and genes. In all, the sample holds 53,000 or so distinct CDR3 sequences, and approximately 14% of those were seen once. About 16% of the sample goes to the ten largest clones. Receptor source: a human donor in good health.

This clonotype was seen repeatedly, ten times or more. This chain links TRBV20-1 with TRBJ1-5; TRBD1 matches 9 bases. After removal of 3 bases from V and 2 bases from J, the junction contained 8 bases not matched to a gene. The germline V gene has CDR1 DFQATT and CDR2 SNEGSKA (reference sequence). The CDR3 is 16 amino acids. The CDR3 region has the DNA TGCAGTGCTAGTAAAAACAGGGGGCCGGGCAATCAGCCCCAGCATTTT. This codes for CSASKNRGPGNQPQHF.

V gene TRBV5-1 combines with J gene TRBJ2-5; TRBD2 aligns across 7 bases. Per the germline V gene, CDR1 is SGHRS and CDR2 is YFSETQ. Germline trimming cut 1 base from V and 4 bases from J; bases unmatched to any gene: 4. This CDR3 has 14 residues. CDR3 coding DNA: TGCGCCAGCAGCTTGCGACCGGGGGGAGAGACCCAGTACTTC. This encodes CASSLRPGGETQYF.

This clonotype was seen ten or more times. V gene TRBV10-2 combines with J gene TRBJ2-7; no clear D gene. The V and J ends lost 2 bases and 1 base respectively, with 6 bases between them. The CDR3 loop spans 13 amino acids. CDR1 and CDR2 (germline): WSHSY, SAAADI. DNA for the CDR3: TGCGCCAGCAGTGAGCCCCTGTCCTACGAGCAGTACTTC. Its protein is CASSEPLSYEQYF.

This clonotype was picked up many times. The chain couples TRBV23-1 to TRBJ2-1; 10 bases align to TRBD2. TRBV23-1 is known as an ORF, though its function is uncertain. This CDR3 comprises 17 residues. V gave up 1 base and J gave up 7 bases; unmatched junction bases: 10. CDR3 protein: CASSQFQREGFLNEQFF. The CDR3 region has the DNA TGCGCCAGCAGTCAATTTCAGCGGGAGGGCTTTTTAAATGAGCAGTTCTTC.

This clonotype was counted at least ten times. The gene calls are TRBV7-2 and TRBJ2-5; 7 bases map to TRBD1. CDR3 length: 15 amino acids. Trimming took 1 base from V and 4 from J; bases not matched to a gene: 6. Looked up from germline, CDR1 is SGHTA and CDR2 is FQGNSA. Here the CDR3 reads CASSLVNRGGETQYF. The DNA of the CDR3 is TGTGCCAGCAGCTTAGTAAACAGGGGTGGAGAGACCCAGTACTTC. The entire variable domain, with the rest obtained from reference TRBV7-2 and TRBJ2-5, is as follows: GAGVSQSPSNKVTEKGKDVELRCDPISGHTALYWYRQSLGQGLEFLIYFQGNSAPDKSGLPSDRFSAERTGGSVSTLTIQRTQQEDSAVYLCASSLVNRGGETQYFGPGTRLLVL.

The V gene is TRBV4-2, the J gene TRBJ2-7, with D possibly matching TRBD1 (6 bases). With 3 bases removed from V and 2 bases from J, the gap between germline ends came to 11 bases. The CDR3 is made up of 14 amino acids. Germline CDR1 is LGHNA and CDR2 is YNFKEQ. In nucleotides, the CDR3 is TGTGCCAGCAGCCAGGGAAGGGACACCTACGAGCAGTACTTC. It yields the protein CASSQGRDTYEQYF.

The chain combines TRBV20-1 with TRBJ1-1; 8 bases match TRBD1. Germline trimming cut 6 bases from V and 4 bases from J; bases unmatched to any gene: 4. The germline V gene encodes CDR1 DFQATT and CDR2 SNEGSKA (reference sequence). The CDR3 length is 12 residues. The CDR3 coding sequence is TGCAGTGCGGCTACAGGGGGCACTGAAGCTTTCTTT. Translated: CSAATGGTEAFF.

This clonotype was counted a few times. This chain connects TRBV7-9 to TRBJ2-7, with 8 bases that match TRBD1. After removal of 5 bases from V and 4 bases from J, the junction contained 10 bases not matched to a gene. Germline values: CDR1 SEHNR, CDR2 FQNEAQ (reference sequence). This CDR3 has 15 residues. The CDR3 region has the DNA TGTGCCAGCAGCCCTCGGACAGGGCGGGGATACGAGCAGTACTTC. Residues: CASSPRTGRGYEQYF.

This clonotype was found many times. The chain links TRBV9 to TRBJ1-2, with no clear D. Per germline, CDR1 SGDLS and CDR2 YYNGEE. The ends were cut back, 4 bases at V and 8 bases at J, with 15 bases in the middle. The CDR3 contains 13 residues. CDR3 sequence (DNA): TGTGCCAGCAGCCGGGGTCTCGGCGAGGGCTACACCTTC. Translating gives CASSRGLGEGYTF.

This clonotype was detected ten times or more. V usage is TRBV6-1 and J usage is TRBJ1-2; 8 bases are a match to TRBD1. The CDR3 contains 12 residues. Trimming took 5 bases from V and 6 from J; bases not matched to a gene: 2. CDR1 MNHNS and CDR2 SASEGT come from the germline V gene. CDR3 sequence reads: CASSPTGDGYTF. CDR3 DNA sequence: TGTGCCAGCAGTCCGACAGGGGATGGCTACACCTTC.

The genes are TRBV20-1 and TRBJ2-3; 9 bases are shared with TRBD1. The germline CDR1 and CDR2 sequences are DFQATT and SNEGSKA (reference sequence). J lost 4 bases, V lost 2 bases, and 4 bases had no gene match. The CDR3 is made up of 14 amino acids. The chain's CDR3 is CSARRTGGADTQYF. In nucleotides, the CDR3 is TGCAGTGCTAGACGAACAGGGGGCGCAGATACGCAGTATTTT.

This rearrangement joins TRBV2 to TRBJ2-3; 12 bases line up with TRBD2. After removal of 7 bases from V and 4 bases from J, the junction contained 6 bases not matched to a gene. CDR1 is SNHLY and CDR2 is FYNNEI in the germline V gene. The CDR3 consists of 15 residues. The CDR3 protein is CASILLAGGADTQYF. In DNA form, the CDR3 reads TGTGCCAGCATACTACTAGCGGGGGGTGCAGATACGCAGTATTTT.

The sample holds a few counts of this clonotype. CDR3 nucleotide sequence: TGCAGTGCTAGACGGGGATCTGGGGCCAACGTCCTGACTTTC. It codes for CSARRGSGANVLTF. The rearrangement uses TRBV20-1 and TRBJ2-6; D may be TRBD2 (5 bases). The length of the CDR3 is 14 residues. The germline V gene encodes CDR1 DFQATT and CDR2 SNEGSKA (reference sequence). V was cut by 2 bases and J by 1 base, with 6 bases left in between.

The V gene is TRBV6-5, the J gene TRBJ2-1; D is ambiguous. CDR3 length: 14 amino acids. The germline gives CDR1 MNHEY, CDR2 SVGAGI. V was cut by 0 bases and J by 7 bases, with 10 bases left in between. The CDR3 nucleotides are TGTGCCAGCAGTTACTCTGGGTTCGGTAATGAGCAGTTCTTC. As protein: CASSYSGFGNEQFF.